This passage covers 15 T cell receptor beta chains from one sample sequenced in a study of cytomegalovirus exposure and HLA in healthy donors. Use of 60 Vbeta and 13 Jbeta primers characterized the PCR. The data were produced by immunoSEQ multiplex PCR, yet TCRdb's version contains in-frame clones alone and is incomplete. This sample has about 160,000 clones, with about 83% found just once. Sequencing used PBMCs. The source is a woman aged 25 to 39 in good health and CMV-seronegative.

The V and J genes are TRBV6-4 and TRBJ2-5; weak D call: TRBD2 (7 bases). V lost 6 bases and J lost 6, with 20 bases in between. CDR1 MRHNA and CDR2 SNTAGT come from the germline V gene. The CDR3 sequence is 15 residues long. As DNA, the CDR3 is TGTGCCAGCAGCCCCGATGGGGGGGCTTTACAGACCCAGTACTTC. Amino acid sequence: CASSPDGGALQTQYF.

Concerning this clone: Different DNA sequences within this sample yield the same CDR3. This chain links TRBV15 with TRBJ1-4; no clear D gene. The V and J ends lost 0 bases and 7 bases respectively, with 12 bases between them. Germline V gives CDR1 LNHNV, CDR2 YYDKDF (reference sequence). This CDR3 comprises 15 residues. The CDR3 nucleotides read TGTGCCACCAGCAGAGAGGCCGGGGTGGGTGAAAAACTGTTTTTT. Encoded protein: CATSREAGVGEKLFF.

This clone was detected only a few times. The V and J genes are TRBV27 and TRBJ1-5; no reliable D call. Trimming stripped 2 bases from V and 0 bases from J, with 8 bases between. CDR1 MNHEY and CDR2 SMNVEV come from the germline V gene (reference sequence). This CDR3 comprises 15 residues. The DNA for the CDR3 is TGTGCCAGCAGTTTACGCAGTTATAGCAATCAGCCCCAGCATTTT. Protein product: CASSLRSYSNQPQHF.

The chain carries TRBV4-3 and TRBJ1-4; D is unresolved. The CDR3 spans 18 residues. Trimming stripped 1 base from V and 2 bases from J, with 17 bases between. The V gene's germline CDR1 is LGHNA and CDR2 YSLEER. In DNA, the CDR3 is TGCGCCAGCAGCCAAGGAAGTCGGGCGGGGAGGACTAATGAAAAACTGTTTTTT. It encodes CASSQGSRAGRTNEKLFF.

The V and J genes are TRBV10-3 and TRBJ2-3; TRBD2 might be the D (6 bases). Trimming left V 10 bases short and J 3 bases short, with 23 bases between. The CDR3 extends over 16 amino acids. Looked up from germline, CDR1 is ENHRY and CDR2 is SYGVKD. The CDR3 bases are TGTGCCACCTTCCCCGGGGGTGCGTTTTGGACAGATACGCAGTATTTT. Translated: CATFPGGAFWTDTQYF.

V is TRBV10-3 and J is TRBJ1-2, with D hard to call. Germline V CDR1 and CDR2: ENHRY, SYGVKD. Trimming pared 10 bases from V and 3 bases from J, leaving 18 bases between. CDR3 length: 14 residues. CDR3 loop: CATNPNDGYYGYTF. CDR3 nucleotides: TGTGCCACCAACCCAAACGACGGGTACTATGGCTACACCTTC.

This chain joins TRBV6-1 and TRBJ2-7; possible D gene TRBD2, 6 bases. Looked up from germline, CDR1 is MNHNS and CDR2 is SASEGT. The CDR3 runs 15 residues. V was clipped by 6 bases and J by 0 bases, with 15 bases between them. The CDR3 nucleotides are TGTGCCAGCAGAGGTCGGCGGGACTTCTCCTACGAGCAGTACTTC. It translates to CASRGRRDFSYEQYF.

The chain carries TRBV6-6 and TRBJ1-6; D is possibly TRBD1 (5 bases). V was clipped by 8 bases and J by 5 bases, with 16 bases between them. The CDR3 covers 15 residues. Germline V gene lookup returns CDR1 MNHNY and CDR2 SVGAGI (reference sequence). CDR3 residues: CASGSQGGDNSPLHF. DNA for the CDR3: TGTGCCAGCGGTTCTCAGGGCGGGGATAATTCACCCCTCCACTTT.

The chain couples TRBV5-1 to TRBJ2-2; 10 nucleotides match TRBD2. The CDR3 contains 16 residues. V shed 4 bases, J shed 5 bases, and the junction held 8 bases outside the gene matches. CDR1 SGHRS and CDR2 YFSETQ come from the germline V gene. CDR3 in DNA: TGCGCCAGCAGCCCGGTACTAGCGGGGCTGACCGGGGAGCTGTTTTTT. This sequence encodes CASSPVLAGLTGELFF.

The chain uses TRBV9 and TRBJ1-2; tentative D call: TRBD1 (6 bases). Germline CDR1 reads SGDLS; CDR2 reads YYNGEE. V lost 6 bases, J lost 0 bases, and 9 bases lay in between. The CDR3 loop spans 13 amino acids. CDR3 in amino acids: CASTTGSNYGYTF. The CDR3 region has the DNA TGTGCCAGCACCACAGGGTCTAACTATGGCTACACCTTC.

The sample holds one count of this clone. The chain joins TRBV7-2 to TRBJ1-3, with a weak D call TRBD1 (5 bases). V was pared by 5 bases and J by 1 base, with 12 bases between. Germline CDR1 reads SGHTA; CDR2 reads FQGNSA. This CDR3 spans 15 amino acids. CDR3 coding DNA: TGTGCCAGCAGCCGCGGCGGGGGGTCTGGAAACACCATATATTTT. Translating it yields CASSRGGGSGNTIYF.

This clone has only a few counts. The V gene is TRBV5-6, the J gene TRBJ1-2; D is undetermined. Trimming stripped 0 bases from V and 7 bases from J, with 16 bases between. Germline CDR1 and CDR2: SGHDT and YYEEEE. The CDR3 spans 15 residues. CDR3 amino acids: CASSLGLSQDFGYTF. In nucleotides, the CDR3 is TGTGCCAGCAGCTTGGGACTGTCGCAAGATTTTGGCTACACCTTC.

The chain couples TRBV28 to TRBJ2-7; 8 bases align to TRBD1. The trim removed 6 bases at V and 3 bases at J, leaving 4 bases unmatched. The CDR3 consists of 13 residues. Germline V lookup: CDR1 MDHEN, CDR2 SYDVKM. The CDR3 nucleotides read TGTGCCAGCAGAACAGGGGGTCGCTACGAGCAGTACTTC. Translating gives CASRTGGRYEQYF. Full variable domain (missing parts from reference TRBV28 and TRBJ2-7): DVKVTQSSRYLVKRTGEKVFLECVQDMDHENMFWYRQDPGLGLRLIYFSYDVKMKEKGDIPEGYSVSREKKERFSLILESASTNQTSMYLCASRTGGRYEQYFGPGTRLTVT.

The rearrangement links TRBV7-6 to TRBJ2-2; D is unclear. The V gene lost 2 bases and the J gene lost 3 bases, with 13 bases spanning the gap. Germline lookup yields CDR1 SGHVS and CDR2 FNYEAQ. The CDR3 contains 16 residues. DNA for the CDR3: TGTGCCAGCAGCTTAAGCGTTGAGTCCTACACCGGGGAGCTGTTTTTT. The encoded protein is CASSLSVESYTGELFF.

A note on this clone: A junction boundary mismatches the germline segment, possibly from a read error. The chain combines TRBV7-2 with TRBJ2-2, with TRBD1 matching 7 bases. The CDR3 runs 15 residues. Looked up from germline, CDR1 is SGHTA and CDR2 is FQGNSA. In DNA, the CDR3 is TGTGCCAGCAGCTCACAGGGGTTGAACGCCGGGGAGCTGTTTTTT. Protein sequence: CASSSQGLNAGELFF.